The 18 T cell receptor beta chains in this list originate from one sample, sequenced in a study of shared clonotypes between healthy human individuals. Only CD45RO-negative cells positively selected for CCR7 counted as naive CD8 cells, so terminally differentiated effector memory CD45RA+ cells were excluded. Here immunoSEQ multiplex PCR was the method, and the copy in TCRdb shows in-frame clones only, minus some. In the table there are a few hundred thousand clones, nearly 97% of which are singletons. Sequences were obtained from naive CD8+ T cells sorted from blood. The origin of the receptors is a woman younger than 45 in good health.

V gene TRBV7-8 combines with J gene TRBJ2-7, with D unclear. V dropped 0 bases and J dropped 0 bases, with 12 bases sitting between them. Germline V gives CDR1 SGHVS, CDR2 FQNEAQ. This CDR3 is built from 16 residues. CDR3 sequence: CASSLASEYSSYEQYF. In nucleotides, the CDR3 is TGTGCCAGCAGCTTAGCTTCGGAATATAGCTCCTACGAGCAGTACTTC.

The CDR3 DNA reads as TGTGCCAGCAGTTTATATCGGGGTATCACCGGGGAGCTGTTTTTT. It is translated as CASSLYRGITGELFF. The rearrangement uses TRBV28 and TRBJ2-2; D is perhaps TRBD2 (5 bases). CDR3 length: 15 residues. Trimming stripped 1 base from V and 4 bases from J, with 10 bases between. CDR1 and CDR2 from the germline V gene are MDHEN and SYDVKM. The full variable domain, with the rest looked up from reference TRBV28 and TRBJ2-2, is DVKVTQSSRYLVKRTGEKVFLECVQDMDHENMFWYRQDPGLGLRLIYFSYDVKMKEKGDIPEGYSVSREKKERFSLILESASTNQTSMYLCASSLYRGITGELFFGEGSRLTVL.

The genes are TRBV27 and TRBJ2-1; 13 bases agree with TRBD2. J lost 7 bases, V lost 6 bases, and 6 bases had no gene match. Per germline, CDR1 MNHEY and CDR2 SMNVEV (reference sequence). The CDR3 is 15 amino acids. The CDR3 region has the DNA TGTGCCAGCAGCTCAGGGACTAGCGGGATGAATGAGCAGTTCTTC. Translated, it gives CASSSGTSGMNEQFF.

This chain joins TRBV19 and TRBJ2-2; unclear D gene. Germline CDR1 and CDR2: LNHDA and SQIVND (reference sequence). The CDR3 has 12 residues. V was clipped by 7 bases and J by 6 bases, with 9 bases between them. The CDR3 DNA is TGTGCCAGTAACTGGGGTGCCGGGGAGCTGTTTTTT. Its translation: CASNWGAGELFF.

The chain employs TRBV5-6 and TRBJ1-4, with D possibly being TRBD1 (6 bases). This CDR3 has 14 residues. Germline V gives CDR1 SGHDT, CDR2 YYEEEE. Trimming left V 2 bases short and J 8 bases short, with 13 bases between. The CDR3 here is CASSFGTGSEKLFF. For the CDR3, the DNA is TGTGCCAGCAGCTTTGGTACAGGGAGCGAAAAACTGTTTTTT.

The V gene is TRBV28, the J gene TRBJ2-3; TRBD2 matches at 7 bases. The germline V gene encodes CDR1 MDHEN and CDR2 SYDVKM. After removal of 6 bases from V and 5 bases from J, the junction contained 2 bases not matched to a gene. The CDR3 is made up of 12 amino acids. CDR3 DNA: TGTGCCAGCAGCAGCGGGGAAGATACGCAGTATTTT. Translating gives CASSSGEDTQYF.

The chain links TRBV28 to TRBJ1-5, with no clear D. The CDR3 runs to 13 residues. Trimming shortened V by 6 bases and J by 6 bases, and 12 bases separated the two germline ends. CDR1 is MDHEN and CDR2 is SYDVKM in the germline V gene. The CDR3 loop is CASSLTLGQPQHF. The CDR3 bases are TGTGCCAGCAGCCTTACCCTGGGTCAGCCCCAGCATTTT.

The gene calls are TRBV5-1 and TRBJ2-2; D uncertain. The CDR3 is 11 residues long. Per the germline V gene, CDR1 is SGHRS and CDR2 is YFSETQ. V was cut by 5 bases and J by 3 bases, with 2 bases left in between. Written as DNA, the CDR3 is TGCGCCAGCAGTTACACCGGGGAGCTGTTTTTT. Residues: CASSYTGELFF.

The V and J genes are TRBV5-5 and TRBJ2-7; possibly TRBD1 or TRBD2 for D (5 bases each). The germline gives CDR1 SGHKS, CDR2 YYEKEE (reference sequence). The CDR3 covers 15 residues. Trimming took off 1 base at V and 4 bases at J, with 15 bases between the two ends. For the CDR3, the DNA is TGTGCCAGCAGCTTGCTACTGGGGGTAAATTACGAGCAGTACTTC. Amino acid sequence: CASSLLLGVNYEQYF.

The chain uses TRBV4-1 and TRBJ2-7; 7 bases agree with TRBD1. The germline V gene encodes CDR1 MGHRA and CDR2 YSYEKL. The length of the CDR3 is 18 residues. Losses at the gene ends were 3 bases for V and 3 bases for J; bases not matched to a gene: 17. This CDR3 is CASSHAKLRMGQIYEQYF. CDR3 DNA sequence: TGCGCCAGCAGCCATGCAAAGTTGAGGATGGGACAGATCTACGAGCAGTACTTC.

In nucleotides, the CDR3 is TGTGCCAGCAGGTTACAGGGGGCAACCTACGAGCAGTACTTC. Protein product: CASRLQGATYEQYF. The V call is TRBV28, the J call TRBJ2-7; TRBD1 matches 9 bases. Germline lookup yields CDR1 MDHEN and CDR2 SYDVKM. The CDR3 consists of 14 residues. Germline trimming cut 6 bases from V and 2 bases from J; bases unmatched to any gene: 5.

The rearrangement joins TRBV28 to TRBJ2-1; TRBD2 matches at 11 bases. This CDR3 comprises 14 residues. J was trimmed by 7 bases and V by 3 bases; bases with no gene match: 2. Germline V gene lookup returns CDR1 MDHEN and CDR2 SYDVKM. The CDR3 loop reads CASSFLAGGNEQFF. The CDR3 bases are TGTGCCAGCAGTTTTCTAGCGGGAGGAAATGAGCAGTTCTTC.

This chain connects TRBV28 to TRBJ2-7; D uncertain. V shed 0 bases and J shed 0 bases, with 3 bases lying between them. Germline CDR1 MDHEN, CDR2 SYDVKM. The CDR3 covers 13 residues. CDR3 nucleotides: TGTGCCAGCAGTTTATGGACCTCCTACGAGCAGTACTTC. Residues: CASSLWTSYEQYF.

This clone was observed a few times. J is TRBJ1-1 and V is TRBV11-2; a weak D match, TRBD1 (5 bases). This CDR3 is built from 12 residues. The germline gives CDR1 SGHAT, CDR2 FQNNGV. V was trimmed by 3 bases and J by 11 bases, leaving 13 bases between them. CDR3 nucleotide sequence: TGTGCCAGCAGCTTGGGGACTCTAGGGGCTTTCTTT. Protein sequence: CASSLGTLGAFF.

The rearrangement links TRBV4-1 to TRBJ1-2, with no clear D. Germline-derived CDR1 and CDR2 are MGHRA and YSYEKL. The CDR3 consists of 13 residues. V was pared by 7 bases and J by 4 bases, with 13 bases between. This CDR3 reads CASTHLGGYGYTF. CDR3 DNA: TGCGCCAGCACCCATTTGGGCGGCTATGGCTACACCTTC.

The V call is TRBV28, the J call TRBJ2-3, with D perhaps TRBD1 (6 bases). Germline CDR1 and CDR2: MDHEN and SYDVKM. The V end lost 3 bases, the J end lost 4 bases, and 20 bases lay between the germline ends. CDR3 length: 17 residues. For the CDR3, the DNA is TGTGCCAGCAGTTTTCCCTTAGGGGGATCAAGACCAGATACGCAGTATTTT. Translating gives CASSFPLGGSRPDTQYF.

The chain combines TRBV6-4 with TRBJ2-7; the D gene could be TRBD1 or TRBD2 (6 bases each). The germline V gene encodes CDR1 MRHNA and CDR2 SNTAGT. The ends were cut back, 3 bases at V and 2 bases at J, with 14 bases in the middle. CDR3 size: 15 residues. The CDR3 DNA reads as TGTGCCAGCAGTGAGGGGGCAGGAGGGCCCTACGAGCAGTACTTC. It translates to CASSEGAGGPYEQYF.

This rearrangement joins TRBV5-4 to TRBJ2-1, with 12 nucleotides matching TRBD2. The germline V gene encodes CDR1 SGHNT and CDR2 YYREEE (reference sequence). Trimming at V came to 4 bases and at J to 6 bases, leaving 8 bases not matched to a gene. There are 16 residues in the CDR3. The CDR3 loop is CASSQPGTSGFNEQFF. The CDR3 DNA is TGTGCCAGCAGCCAGCCTGGGACTAGCGGGTTCAATGAGCAGTTCTTC.